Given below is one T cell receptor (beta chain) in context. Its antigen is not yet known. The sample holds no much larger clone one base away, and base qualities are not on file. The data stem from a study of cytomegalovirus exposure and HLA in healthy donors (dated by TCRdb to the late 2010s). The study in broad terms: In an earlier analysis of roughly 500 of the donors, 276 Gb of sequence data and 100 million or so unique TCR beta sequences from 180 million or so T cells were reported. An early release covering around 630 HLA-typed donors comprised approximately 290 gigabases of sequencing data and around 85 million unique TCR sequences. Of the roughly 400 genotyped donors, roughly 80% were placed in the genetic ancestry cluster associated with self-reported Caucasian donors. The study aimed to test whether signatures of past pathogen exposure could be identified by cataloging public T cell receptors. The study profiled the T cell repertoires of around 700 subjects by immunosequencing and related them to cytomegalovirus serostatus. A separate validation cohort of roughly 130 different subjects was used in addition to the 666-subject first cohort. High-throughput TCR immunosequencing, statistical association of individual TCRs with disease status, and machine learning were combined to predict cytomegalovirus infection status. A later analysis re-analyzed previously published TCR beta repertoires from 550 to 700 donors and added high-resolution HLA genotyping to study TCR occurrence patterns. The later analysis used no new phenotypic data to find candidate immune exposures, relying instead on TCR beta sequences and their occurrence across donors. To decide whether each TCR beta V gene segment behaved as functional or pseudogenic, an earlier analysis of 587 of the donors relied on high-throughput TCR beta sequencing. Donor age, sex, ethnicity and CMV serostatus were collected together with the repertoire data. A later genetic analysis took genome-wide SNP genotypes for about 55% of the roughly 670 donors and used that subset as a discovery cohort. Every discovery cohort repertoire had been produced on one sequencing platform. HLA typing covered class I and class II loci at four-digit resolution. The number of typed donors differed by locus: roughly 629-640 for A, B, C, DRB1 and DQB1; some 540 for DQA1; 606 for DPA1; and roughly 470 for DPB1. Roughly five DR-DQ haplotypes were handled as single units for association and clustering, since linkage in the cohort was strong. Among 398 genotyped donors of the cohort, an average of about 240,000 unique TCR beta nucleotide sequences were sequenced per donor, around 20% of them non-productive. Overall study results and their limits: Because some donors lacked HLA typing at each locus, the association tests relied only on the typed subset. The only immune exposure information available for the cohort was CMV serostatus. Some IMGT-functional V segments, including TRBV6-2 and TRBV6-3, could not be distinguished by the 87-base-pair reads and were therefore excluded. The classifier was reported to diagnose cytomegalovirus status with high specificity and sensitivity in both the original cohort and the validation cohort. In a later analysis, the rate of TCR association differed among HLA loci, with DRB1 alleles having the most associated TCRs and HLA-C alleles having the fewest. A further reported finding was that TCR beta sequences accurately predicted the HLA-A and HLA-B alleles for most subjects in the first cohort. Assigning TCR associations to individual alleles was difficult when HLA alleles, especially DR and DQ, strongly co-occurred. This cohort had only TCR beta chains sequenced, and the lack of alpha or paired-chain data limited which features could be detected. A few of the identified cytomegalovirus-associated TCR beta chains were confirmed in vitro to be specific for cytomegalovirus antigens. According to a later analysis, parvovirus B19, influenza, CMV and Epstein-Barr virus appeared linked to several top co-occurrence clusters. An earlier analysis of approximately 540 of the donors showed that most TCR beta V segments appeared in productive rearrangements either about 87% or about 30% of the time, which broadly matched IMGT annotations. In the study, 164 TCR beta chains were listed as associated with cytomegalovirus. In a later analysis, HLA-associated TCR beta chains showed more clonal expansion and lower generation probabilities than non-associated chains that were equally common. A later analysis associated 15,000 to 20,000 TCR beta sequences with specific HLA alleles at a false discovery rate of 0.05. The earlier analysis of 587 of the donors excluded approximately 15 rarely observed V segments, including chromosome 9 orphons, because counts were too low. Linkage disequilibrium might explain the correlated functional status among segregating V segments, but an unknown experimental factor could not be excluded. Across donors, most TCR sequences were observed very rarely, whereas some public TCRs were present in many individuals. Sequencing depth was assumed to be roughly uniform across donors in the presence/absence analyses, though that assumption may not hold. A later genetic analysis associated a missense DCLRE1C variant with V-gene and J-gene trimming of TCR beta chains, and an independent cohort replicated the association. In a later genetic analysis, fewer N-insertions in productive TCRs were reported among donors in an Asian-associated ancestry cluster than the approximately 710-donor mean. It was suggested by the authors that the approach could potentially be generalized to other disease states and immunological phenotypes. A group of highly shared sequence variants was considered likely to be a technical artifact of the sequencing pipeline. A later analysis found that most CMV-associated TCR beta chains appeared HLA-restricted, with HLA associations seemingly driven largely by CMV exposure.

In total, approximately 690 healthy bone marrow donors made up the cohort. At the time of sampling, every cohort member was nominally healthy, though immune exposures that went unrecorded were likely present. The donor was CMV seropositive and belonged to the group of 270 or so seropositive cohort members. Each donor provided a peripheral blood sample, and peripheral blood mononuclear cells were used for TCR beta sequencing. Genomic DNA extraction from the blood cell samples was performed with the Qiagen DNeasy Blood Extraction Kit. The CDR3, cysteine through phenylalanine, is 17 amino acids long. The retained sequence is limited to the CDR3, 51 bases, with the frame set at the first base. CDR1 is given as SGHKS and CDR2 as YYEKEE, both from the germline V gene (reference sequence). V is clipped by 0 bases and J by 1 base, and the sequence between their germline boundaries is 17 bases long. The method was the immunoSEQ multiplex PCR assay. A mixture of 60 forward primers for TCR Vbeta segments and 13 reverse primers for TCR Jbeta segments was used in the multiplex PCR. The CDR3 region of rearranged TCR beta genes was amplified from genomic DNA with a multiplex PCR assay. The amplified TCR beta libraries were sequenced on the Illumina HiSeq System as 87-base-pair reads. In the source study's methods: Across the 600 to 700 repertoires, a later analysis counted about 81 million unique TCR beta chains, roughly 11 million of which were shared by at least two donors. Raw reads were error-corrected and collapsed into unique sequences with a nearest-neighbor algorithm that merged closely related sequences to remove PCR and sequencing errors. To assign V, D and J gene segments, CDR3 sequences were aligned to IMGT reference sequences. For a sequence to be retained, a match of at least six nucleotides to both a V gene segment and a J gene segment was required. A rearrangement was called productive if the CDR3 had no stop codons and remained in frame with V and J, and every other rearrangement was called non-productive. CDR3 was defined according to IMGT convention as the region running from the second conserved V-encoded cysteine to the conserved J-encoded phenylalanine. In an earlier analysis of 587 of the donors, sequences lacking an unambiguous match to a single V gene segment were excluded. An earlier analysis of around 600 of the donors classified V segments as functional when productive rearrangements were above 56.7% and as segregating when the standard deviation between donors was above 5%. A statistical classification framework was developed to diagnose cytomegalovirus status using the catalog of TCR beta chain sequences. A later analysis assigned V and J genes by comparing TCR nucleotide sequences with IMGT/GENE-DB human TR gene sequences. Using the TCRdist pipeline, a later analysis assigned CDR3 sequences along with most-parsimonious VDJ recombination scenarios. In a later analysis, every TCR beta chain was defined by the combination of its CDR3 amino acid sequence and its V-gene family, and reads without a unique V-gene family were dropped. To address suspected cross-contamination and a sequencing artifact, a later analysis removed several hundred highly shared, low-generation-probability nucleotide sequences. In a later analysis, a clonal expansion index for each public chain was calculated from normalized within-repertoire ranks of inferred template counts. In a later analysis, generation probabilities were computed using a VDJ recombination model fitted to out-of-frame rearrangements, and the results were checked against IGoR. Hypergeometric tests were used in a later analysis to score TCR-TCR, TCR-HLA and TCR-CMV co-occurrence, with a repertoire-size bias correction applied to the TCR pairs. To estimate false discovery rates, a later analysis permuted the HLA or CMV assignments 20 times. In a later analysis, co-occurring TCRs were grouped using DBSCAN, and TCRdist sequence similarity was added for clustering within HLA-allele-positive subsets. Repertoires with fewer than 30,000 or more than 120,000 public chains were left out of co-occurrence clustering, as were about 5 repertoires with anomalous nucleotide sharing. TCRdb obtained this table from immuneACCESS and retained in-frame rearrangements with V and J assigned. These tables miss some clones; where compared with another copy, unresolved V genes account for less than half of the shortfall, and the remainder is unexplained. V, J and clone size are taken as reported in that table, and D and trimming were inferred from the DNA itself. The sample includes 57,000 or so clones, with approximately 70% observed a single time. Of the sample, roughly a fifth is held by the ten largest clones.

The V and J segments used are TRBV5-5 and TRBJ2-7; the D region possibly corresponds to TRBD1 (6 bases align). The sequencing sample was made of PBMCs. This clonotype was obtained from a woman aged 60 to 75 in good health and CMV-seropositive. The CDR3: CASSLVGTGTLSYEQYF. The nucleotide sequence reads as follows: TGTGCCAGCAGCTTGGTAGGCACCGGGACACTATCCTACGAGCAGTACTTC.